This T cell receptor beta chain derives from a study of identical twins. V lost 6 bases to trimming and J lost 3 bases, with 7 bases between them. This CDR3 spans 12 amino acids. CDR1 is MDHEN and CDR2 is SYDVKM in the germline V gene. Whole-study results and caveats: Cross-sectional statistics, not tracking of the same donors, supported the conclusions.

Turning to this clonotype: Its matching antigen is unknown.

Via MiXCR, TCRdb re-called the 5' RACE reads, giving one row per CDR3 protein. This sample has 420,000 or so distinct CDR3 sequences, with less than 20% found just once. The sample consisted of naive T cells sorted from blood. The TCR was taken from a man aged 50 to 59 in good health. The rearrangement joins TRBV28 to TRBJ2-3, with D unresolved. This chain's CDR3 is CASRSQTDTQYF. The CDR3 region has the DNA TGTGCCAGCAGGTCACAAACAGATACGCAGTATTTT.